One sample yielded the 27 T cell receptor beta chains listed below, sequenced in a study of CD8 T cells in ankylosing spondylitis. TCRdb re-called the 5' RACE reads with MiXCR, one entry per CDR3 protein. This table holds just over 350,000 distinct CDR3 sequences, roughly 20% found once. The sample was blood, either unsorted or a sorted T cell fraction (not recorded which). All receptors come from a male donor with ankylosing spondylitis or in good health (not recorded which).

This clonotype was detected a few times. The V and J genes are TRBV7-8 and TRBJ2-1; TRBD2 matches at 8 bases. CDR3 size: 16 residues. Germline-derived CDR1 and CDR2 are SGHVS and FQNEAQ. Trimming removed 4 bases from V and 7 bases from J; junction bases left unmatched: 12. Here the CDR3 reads CASSSAQASGFNEQFF. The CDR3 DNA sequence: TGTGCCAGCAGCTCCGCCCAGGCTAGCGGGTTTAATGAGCAGTTCTTC.

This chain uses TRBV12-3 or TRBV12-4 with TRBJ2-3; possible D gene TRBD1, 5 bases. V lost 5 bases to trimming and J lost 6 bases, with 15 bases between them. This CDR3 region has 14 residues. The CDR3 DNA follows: TGTGCCAGCAGTGGGGCCCCTCGAGGCGATACGCAGTATTTT. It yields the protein CASSGAPRGDTQYF.

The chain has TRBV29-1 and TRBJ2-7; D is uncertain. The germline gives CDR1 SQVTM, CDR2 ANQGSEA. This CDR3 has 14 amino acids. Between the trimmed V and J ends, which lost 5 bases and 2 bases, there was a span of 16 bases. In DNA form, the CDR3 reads TGCAGCGTTCAACGGTCCGACTTAACCTACGAGCAGTACTTC. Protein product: CSVQRSDLTYEQYF.

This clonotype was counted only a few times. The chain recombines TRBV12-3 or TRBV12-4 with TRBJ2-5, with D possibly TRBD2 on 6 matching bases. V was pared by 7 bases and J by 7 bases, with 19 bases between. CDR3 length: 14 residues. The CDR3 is CASNPGLPLLTQYF. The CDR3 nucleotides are TGTGCCAGCAACCCGGGACTGCCCTTGTTGACCCAGTACTTC.

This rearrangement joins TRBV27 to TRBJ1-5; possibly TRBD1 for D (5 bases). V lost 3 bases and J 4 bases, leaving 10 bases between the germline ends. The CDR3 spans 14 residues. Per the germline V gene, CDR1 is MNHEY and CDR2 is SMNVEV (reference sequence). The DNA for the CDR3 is TGTGCCAGCAGTTTTCCGGGGCCTAATCAGCCCCAGCATTTT. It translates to CASSFPGPNQPQHF.

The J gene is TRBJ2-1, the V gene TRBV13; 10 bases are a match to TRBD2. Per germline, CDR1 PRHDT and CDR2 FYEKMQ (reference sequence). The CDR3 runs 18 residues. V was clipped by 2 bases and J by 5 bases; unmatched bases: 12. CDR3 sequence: CASSLTVAGGLADNEQFF. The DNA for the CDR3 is TGTGCCAGCAGCTTAACGGTAGCGGGGGGCCTCGCCGACAATGAGCAGTTCTTC. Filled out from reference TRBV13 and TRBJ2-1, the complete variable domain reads AAGVIQSPRHLIKEKRETATLKCYPIPRHDTVYWYQQGPGQDPQFLISFYEKMQSDKGSIPDRFSAQQFSDYHSELNMSSLELGDSALYFCASSLTVAGGLADNEQFFGPGTRLTVL.

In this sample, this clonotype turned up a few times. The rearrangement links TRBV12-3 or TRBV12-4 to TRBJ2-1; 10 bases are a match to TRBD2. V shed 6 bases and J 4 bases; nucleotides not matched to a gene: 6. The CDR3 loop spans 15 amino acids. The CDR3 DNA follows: TGTGCCAGCAGCCCCGGGACTAGCGAATACAATGAGCAGTTCTTC. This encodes CASSPGTSEYNEQFF.

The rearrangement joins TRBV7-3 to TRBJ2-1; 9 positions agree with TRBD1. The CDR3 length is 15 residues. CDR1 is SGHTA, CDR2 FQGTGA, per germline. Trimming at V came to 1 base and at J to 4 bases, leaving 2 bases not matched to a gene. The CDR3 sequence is CASSLMGTGYNEQFF. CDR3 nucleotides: TGTGCCAGCAGCTTAATGGGGACAGGGTACAATGAGCAGTTCTTC.

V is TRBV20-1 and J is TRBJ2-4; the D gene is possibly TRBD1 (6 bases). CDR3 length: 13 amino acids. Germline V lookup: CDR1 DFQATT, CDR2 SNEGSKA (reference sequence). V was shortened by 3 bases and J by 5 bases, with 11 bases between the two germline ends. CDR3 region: CSARHRVENIQYF. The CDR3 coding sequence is TGCAGTGCTAGGCACAGGGTTGAAAACATTCAGTACTTC.

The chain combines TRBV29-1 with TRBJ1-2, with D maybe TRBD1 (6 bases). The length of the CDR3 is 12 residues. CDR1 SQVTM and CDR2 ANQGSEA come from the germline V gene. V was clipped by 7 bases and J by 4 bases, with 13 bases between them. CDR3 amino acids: CSAEQGFYGYTF. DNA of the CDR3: TGCAGCGCCGAACAGGGTTTCTATGGCTACACCTTC.

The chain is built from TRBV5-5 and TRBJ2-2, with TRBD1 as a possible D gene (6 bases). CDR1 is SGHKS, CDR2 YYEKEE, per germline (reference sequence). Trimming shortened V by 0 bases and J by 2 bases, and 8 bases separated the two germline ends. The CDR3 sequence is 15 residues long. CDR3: CASSLGTVNTGELFF. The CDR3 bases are TGTGCCAGCAGCTTGGGGACAGTAAACACCGGGGAGCTGTTTTTT.

The CDR3 coding sequence is TGTGCCAGCAGCTTAGCTTATAGGGACAGGGGGCGGGTAGGCACTGAAGCTTTCTTT. Its translation is CASSLAYRDRGRVGTEAFF. The chain recombines TRBV7-8 with TRBJ1-1; TRBD1 aligns across 12 bases. This CDR3 region has 19 residues. Trimming at V came to 0 bases and at J to 4 bases, leaving 12 bases not matched to a gene. Germline assignment: CDR1 SGHVS and CDR2 FQNEAQ.

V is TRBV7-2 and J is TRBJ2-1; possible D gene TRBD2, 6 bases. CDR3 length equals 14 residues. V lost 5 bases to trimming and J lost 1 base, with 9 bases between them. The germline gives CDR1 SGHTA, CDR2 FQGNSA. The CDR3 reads CASSVGLSYNEQFF. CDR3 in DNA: TGTGCCAGCAGCGTGGGACTTTCCTACAATGAGCAGTTCTTC.

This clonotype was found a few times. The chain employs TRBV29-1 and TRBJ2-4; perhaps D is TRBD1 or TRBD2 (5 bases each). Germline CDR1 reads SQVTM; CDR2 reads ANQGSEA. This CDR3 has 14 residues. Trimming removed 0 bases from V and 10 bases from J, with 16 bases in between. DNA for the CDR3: TGCAGCGTTGAAGATCTTTGGGACCCCTTAATTCAGTACTTC. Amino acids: CSVEDLWDPLIQYF.

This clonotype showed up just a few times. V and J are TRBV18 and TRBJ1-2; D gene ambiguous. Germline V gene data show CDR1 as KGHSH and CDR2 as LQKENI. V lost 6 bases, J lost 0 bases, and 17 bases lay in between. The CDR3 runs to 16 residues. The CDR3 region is CASSRTNLEANYGYTF. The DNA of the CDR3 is TGTGCCAGCTCCAGGACTAATCTGGAGGCTAACTATGGCTACACCTTC. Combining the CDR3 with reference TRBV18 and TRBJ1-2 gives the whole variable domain NAGVMQNPRHLVRRRGQEARLRCSPMKGHSHVYWYRQLPEEGLKFMVYLQKENIIDESGMPKERFSAEFPKEGPSILRIQQVVRGDSAAYFCASSRTNLEANYGYTFGSGTRLTVV.

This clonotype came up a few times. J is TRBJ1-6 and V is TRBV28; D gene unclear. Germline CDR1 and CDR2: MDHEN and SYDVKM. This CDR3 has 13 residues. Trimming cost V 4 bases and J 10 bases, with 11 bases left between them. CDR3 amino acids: CASSSPAGSPLHF. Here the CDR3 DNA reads TGTGCCAGCAGTTCCCCTGCGGGATCACCCCTCCACTTT.

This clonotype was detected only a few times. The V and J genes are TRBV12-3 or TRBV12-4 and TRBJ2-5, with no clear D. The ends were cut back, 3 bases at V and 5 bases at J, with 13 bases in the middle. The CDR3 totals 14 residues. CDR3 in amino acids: CASSFSASLETQYF. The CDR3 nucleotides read TGTGCCAGCAGTTTTTCGGCTTCTCTTGAGACCCAGTACTTC.

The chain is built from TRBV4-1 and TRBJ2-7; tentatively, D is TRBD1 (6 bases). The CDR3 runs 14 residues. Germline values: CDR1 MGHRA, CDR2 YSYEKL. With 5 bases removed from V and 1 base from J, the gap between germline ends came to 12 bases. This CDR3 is CASSYRDTSYEQYF. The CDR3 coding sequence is TGCGCCAGCAGCTACCGGGACACTTCCTACGAGCAGTACTTC.

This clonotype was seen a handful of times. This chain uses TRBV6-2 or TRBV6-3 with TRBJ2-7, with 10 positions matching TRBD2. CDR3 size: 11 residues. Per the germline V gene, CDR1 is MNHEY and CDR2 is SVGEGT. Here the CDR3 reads CATSGSLEQYF. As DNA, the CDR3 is TGTGCGACTAGCGGGTCCTTGGAGCAGTACTTC.

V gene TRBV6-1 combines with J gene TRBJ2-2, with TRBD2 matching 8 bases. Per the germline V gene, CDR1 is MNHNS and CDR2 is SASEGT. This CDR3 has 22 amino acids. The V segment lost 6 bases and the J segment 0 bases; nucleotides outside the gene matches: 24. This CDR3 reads CASRHEREPRPLKAANTGELFF. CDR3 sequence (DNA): TGTGCCAGCAGACATGAGCGGGAGCCCAGACCCCTAAAGGCCGCGAACACCGGGGAGCTGTTTTTT.

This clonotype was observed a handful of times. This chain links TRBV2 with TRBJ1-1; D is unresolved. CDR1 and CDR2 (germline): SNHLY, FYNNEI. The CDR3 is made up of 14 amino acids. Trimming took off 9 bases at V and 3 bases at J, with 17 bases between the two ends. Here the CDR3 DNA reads TGTGCCAGAGACCTTGGACGGAGCGACACTGAAGCTTTCTTT. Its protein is CARDLGRSDTEAFF.

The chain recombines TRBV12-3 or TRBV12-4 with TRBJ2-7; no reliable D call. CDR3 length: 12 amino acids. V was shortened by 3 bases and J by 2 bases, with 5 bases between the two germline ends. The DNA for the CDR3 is TGTGCCAGCAGTTTTCTGACCTACGAGCAGTACTTC. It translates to CASSFLTYEQYF.

CDR3 DNA sequence: TGCGCCAGCAGCCAAGATCCGGGATCCAACTCCTACGAGCAGTACTTC. Translation gives CASSQDPGSNSYEQYF. The chain links TRBV4-1 to TRBJ2-7; D might be TRBD2 (5 bases). Per germline, CDR1 MGHRA and CDR2 YSYEKL. The CDR3 runs 16 residues. Trimming pared 0 bases from V and 0 bases from J, leaving 12 bases between.

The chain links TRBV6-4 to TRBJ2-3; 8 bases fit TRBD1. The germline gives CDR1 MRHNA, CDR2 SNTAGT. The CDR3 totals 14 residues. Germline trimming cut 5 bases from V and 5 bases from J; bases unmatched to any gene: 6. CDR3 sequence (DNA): TGTGCCAGCAGTCTCCAGGGGGCCGAAGATACGCAGTATTTT. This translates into CASSLQGAEDTQYF.

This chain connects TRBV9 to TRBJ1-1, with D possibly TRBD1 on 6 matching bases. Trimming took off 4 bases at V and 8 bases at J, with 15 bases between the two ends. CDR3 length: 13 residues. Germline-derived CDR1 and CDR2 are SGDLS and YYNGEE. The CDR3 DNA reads TGTGCCAGCAGCTCGGGGGCCGGTTCGGAAGCTTTCTTT. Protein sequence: CASSSGAGSEAFF.

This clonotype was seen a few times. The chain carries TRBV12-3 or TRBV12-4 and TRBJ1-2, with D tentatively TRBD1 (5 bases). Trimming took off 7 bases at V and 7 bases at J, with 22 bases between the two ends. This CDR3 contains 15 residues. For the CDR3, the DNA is TGTGCCAGCACCCCCCCGGCAGGGTTATTTCTTGGCTACACCTTC. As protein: CASTPPAGLFLGYTF.

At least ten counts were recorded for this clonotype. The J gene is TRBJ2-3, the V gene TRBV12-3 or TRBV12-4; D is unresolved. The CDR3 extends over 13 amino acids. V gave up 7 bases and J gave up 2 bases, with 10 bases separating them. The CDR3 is CASKPGHTDTQYF. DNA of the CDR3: TGTGCCAGCAAGCCGGGTCACACAGATACGCAGTATTTT.